The 17 T cell receptor beta chains presented below share a single source sample, sequenced in a study of cytomegalovirus exposure and HLA in healthy donors. PCR employed 60 Vbeta and 13 Jbeta primers. Some clones are missing from TCRdb's copy, which holds only in-frame ones; the method was immunoSEQ multiplex PCR. The sample consists of roughly 150,000 clones, approximately 73% of them appearing once. The sequenced material came from PBMCs. These receptors all stem from a woman between 18 and 29 years old in good health and CMV-seropositive.

This clone was counted only a few times. V gene TRBV2 combines with J gene TRBJ1-5; 8 positions match TRBD1. Germline CDR1 SNHLY, CDR2 FYNNEI. Trimming at V came to 4 bases and at J to 7 bases, leaving 9 bases not matched to a gene. The CDR3 has 15 amino acids. DNA of the CDR3: TGTGCCAGCAGTGCGGACAGGGCCGGACGACAGCCCCAGCATTTT. Translating it yields CASSADRAGRQPQHF.

The CDR3, as DNA: TGCAGCGTTGGCGGGACTTCAGGCTACACCTTC. Its translation: CSVGGTSGYTF. The chain carries TRBV29-1 and TRBJ1-2, with D possibly matching TRBD1 (5 bases). The length of the CDR3 is 11 residues. Trimming stripped 4 bases from V and 8 bases from J, with 11 bases between. CDR1 and CDR2 (germline): SQVTM, ANQGSEA.

Concerning this clone: This same CDR3 is encoded by further DNA sequences in the sample. This chain links TRBV10-3 with TRBJ2-3; tentatively, D is TRBD1 (8 bases). Germline V CDR1 and CDR2: ENHRY, SYGVKD. The CDR3 sequence is 16 residues long. V lost 6 bases, J lost 1 base, and 17 bases lay in between. The CDR3 loop reads CAISPTGGDGTDTQYF. The CDR3, as DNA: TGTGCCATCAGCCCTACAGGGGGGGATGGCACAGATACGCAGTATTTT.

This chain connects TRBV7-2 to TRBJ2-7; 7 bases are a match to TRBD1. From germline, CDR1 is SGHTA and CDR2 FQGNSA. With 5 bases clipped from V and 2 bases from J, the junction kept 6 bases outside the gene matches. The CDR3 has 14 residues. CDR3 nucleotide sequence: TGTGCCAGCAGCCGGGGACAGTTAACCTACGAGCAGTACTTC. Amino acids: CASSRGQLTYEQYF.

This clone appeared a few times. The CDR3 loop reads CASSILAGASTEQFF. DNA for the CDR3: TGTGCCAGTAGTATTTTAGCGGGGGCGTCTACTGAGCAGTTCTTC. The chain recombines TRBV19 with TRBJ2-1; 9 nucleotides line up with TRBD2. Germline assignment: CDR1 LNHDA and CDR2 SQIVND (reference sequence). The V segment lost 3 bases and the J segment 9 bases; nucleotides outside the gene matches: 9. The CDR3 length is 15 residues.

This chain links TRBV5-1 with TRBJ2-3, with 10 bases matching TRBD1. The germline V gene has CDR1 SGHRS and CDR2 YFSETQ. V gave up 6 bases and J gave up 6 bases; unmatched junction bases: 7. The CDR3 spans 14 residues. The CDR3 region has the DNA TGCGCCAGCACCTTTGGGACAGGGGTGGATACGCAGTATTTT. As protein: CASTFGTGVDTQYF.

This rearrangement joins TRBV9 to TRBJ1-4; 10 bases are a match to TRBD1. The CDR3 loop spans 12 amino acids. Trimming removed 3 bases from V and 12 bases from J; junction bases left unmatched: 2. CDR1 and CDR2 (germline): SGDLS, YYNGEE. The CDR3 region is CASSATGGELFF. The CDR3 region has the DNA TGTGCCAGCAGCGCGACAGGGGGCGAACTGTTTTTT.

This clone was observed once. This chain links TRBV19 with TRBJ2-7, with 7 positions matching TRBD1. Trimming removed 1 base from V and 6 bases from J; junction bases left unmatched: 9. The length of the CDR3 is 15 residues. CDR1 and CDR2 (germline): LNHDA, SQIVND (reference sequence). The CDR3 DNA follows: TGTGCCAGTAGTATAGGAGGGGGCTATCTCTCCGAGCAGTACTTC. Amino acids: CASSIGGGYLSEQYF.

The rearrangement links TRBV14 to TRBJ2-5; 7 positions agree with TRBD2. CDR3 length equals 15 residues. The junction had 9 bases not matched to a gene; V was cut back by 4 bases and J by 4 bases. From germline, CDR1 is SGHDN and CDR2 FVKESK. The CDR3 loop reads CASSPGTWEGETQYF. CDR3 nucleotide sequence: TGTGCCAGCAGCCCCGGCACCTGGGAGGGAGAGACCCAGTACTTC.

Comment on this clone: A read error may produce the germline difference seen at one junction end. The chain is built from TRBV7-7 and TRBJ2-1; D gene unclear. The CDR3 has 15 residues. Germline CDR1 and CDR2: SSHAT and FNYEAQ (reference sequence). The CDR3 bases are TGTGCTAGCAGCTTAGTCGTTGCGGCTCAAGATGAGCAGTTCTTC. This gives the protein CASSLVVAAQDEQFF.

The chain has TRBV28 and TRBJ1-6, with 9 bases identical to TRBD1. This CDR3 spans 14 amino acids. Germline CDR1 reads MDHEN; CDR2 reads SYDVKM. V was clipped by 10 bases and J by 8 bases; unmatched bases: 9. The CDR3 is CATNTGTGYSPLHF. The DNA for the CDR3 is TGTGCCACCAACACCGGGACAGGGTATTCACCCCTCCACTTT.

This chain joins TRBV29-1 and TRBJ2-7, with 7 bases that match TRBD1. The CDR3 has 12 amino acids. CDR1 SQVTM and CDR2 ANQGSEA come from the germline V gene. V was pared by 7 bases and J by 4 bases, with 7 bases of the junction left unmatched. CDR3 protein: CSGYGTDYEQYF. CDR3 nucleotide sequence: TGCAGCGGTTACGGGACAGATTACGAGCAGTACTTC.

J is TRBJ1-5 and V is TRBV4-3; D is perhaps TRBD1 (5 bases). The CDR3 has 15 residues. The germline V gene has CDR1 LGHNA and CDR2 YSLEER. V lost 0 bases, J lost 1 base, and 7 bases lay in between. CDR3 residues: CASSQDSGSNQPQHF. CDR3 sequence (DNA): TGCGCCAGCAGCCAAGATTCAGGGAGCAATCAGCCCCAGCATTTT.

This clone turned up a few times. The chain uses TRBV29-1 and TRBJ1-2, with TRBD1 as a possible D gene (6 bases). The CDR3 covers 13 residues. Germline-derived CDR1 and CDR2 are SQVTM and ANQGSEA. The germline V and J ends were trimmed by 6 bases and 1 base, with 12 bases remaining between them. CDR3 bases: TGCAGCGTGGGGGAGGGGGATAACTATGGCTACACCTTC. Protein: CSVGEGDNYGYTF.

The chain uses TRBV4-1 and TRBJ2-1; 9 nucleotides agree with TRBD2. CDR3 length: 19 residues. CDR1 and CDR2 (germline): MGHRA, YSYEKL. The V segment lost 1 base and the J segment 0 bases; nucleotides outside the gene matches: 10. This CDR3 reads CASSQVLASGKISYNEQFF. Written as DNA, the CDR3 is TGCGCCAGCAGCCAAGTTTTGGCTAGCGGGAAAATCTCCTACAATGAGCAGTTCTTC.

The chain recombines TRBV9 with TRBJ2-3; TRBD2 matches 10 bases. V lost 3 bases to trimming and J lost 0 bases; unmatched junction nucleotides: 4. Germline CDR1 SGDLS, CDR2 YYNGEE. The CDR3 has 16 amino acids. CDR3 residues: CASSGKAGGSTDTQYF. The CDR3 coding sequence is TGTGCCAGCAGCGGAAAAGCGGGGGGGAGCACAGATACGCAGTATTTT.

The chain combines TRBV2 with TRBJ1-6; TRBD1 matches at 7 bases. The ends lost 8 bases at V and 8 bases at J; junction bases unmatched: 12. The CDR3 totals 15 residues. Per the germline V gene, CDR1 is SNHLY and CDR2 is FYNNEI. The CDR3, as DNA: TGTGCCAGCTTCCCTACAGGGGATGTGGATTCACCCCTCCACTTT. Translation gives CASFPTGDVDSPLHF.